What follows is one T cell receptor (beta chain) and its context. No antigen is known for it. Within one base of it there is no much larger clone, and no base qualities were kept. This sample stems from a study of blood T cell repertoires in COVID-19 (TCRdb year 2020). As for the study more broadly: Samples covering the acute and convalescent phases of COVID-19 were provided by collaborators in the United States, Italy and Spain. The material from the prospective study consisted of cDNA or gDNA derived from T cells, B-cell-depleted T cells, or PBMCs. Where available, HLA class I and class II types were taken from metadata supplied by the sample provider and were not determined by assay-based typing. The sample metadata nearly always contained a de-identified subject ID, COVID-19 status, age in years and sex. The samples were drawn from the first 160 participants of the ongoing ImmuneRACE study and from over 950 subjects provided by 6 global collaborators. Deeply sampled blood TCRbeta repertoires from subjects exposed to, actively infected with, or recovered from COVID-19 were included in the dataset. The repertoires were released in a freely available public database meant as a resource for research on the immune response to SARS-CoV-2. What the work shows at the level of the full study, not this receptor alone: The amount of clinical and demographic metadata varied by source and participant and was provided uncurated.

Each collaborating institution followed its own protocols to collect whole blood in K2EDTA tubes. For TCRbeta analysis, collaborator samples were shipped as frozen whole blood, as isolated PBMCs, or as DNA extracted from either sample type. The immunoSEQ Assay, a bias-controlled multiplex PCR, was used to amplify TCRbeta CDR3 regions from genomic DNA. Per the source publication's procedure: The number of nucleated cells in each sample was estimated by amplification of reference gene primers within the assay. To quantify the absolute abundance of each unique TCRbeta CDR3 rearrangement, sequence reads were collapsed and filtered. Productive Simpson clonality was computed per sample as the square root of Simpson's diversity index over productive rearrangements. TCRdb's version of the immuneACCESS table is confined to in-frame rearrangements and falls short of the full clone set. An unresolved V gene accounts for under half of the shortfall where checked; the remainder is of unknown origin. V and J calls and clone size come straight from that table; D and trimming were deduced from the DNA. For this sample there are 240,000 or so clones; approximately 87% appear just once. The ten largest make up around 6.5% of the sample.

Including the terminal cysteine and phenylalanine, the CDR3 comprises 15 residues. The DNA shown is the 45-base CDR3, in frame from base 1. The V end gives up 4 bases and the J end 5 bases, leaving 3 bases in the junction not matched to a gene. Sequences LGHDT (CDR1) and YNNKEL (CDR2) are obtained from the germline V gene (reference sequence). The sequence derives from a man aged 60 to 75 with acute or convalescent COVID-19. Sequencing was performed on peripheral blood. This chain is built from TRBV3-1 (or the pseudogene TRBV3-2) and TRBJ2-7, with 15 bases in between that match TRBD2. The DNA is TGTGCCAGCAGCCTAGGGACTAGCGGGAGGAACGAGCAGTACTTC. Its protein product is CASSLGTSGRNEQYF.